These T cell receptor beta chains were read from a single sample in a study of cytotoxic CD8 clonotypes in ibrutinib-treated CLL. Profiled with immunoSEQ multiplex PCR; TCRdb holds only in-frame clones, not every one. The table lists about 250,000 clones, 70% of them singletons. Sequencing used PBMCs, obtained after 24 months of ibrutinib treatment. The receptor set was obtained from a human donor with chronic lymphocytic leukemia. Each CDR3 is given with its conserved first and last residue. The order of the fields is D gene, V gene, CDR3 length, clone size, J gene, CDR3 protein, CDR3 DNA. A D gene is named only where the DNA matches it firmly. Some rows have no size entry. The others give once, few or many, or a class for an expanded clone.

TRBD1	TRBV6-6	15	-	TRBJ1-3	CASRPQGALGNTIYF	TGTGCCAGCAGACCCCAGGGGGCACTCGGAAACACCATATATTTT
-	TRBV5-1	15	-	TRBJ1-4	CASSLVGTSNEKLFF	TGCGCCAGCAGCTTGGTGGGGACATCTAATGAAAAACTGTTTTTT
-	TRBV11-2	14	once	TRBJ2-7	CASSLNPRSYEQYF	TGTGCCAGCAGCCTTAATCCACGCTCCTACGAGCAGTACTTC
TRBD2	TRBV27	19	-	TRBJ2-3	CASSPPTILNSGGTDTQYF	TGTGCCAGCAGTCCCCCAACGATCCTCAATAGCGGGGGCACAGATACGCAGTATTTT
TRBD1	TRBV10-2	16	-	TRBJ1-1	CASSESGQGADTEAFF	TGCGCCAGCAGTGAGTCGGGCCAGGGGGCGGACACTGAAGCTTTCTTT
-	TRBV9	18	-	TRBJ2-3	CASSARGAGSTSTDTQYF	TGTGCCAGCAGCGCCCGGGGGGCGGGATCCACTAGCACAGATACGCAGTATTTT
-	TRBV28	12	-	TRBJ2-3	CASRGITDTQYF	TGTGCCAGCAGGGGGATCACAGATACGCAGTATTTT
-	TRBV25-1	15	-	TRBJ2-2	CASSEPQGYTGELFF	TGTGCCAGCAGTGAACCCCAGGGGTACACCGGGGAGCTGTTTTTT
-	TRBV10-3	12	-	TRBJ2-2	CAGGPFTGELFF	TGTGCAGGAGGTCCATTCACCGGGGAGCTGTTTTTT
-	TRBV14	17	few	TRBJ2-3	CASSETAGGLWADTQYF	TGTGCCAGCAGCGAAACAGCAGGGGGGCTTTGGGCAGATACGCAGTATTTT
-	TRBV9	13	-	TRBJ1-1	CASSLGRGTEAFF	TGTGCCAGCAGCCTTGGGAGGGGCACTGAAGCTTTCTTT
TRBD1	TRBV28	13	-	TRBJ1-2	CASIRTGSYGYTF	TGTGCCAGCATCCGGACAGGGTCATATGGCTACACCTTC
-	TRBV11-2	13	once	TRBJ2-5	CASSLAGRQTQYF	TGTGCCAGCAGCTTAGCGGGGAGGCAGACCCAGTACTTC
TRBD2	TRBV5-1	16	-	TRBJ2-7	CASSPGGVAGANEQYF	TGCGCCAGCAGCCCTGGAGGAGTAGCGGGAGCTAACGAGCAGTACTTC
TRBD2	TRBV4-3	18	-	TRBJ2-1	CASSQDKASGYTYNEQFF	TGCGCCAGCAGCCAAGATAAGGCTAGCGGATACACCTACAATGAGCAGTTCTTC
TRBD1	TRBV5-1	14	-	TRBJ2-7	CASSLGTGTLEQYF	TGCGCCAGCAGCCTAGGGACAGGTACTCTCGAGCAGTACTTC
TRBD2	TRBV6-4	15	-	TRBJ2-3	CASSALAGGPDTQYF	TGTGCCAGCAGTGCTTTAGCGGGAGGGCCGGATACGCAGTATTTT
-	TRBV25-1	13	-	TRBJ1-2	CASSESVAYGYTF	TGTGCCAGCAGTGAAAGTGTGGCCTATGGCTACACCTTC
TRBD2	TRBV27	16	-	TRBJ2-1	CASSLWGSGNYNEQFF	TGTGCCAGCAGTTTATGGGGTAGCGGGAACTACAATGAGCAGTTCTTC
-	TRBV29-1	14	few	TRBJ2-6	CSVVGGSGANVLTF	TGCAGCGTTGTAGGGGGCTCTGGGGCCAACGTCCTGACTTTC
TRBD2	TRBV15	16	-	TRBJ2-1	CATSSRGVSSYNEQFF	TGTGCCACCAGCAGCCGGGGGGTAAGCTCCTACAATGAGCAGTTCTTC
-	TRBV7-9	14	-	TRBJ2-7	CASSPTGRSLEQYF	TGTGCCAGCAGCCCGACAGGTCGCTCTCTCGAGCAGTACTTC
-	TRBV18	14	-	TRBJ2-3	CASSPSRVPDTQYF	TGTGCCAGCTCACCATCAAGGGTCCCAGATACGCAGTATTTT
-	TRBV29-1	14	-	TRBJ2-1	CSVYDSYSYNEQFF	TGCAGCGTCTACGACAGCTACTCCTACAATGAGCAGTTCTTC
-	TRBV21-1	14	-	TRBJ2-3	CASSKGTSPDTQYF	TGTGCCAGCAGCAAAGGCACTTCGCCAGATACGCAGTATTTT
TRBD1	TRBV2	15	-	TRBJ2-5	CASTIGTDSPETQYF	TGTGCCAGCACCATAGGGACAGACAGCCCCGAGACCCAGTACTTC
TRBD1	TRBV5-4	14	-	TRBJ2-2	CASSPDREPGELFF	TGTGCCAGCAGCCCCGACAGGGAACCCGGGGAGCTGTTTTTT
-	TRBV9	14	-	TRBJ2-3	CASSAYGGLDTQYF	TGTGCCAGCAGCGCATACGGGGGTCTGGATACGCAGTATTTT
-	TRBV28	13	-	TRBJ2-1	CASSGGVYNEQFF	TGTGCCAGCAGCGGAGGGGTATACAATGAGCAGTTCTTC
-	TRBV28	14	few	TRBJ1-2	CASSYPGPTRGYTF	TGTGCCAGCAGTTACCCAGGCCCGACGAGGGGCTACACCTTC
TRBD1	TRBV7-9	14	-	TRBJ2-7	CASSMTGVSGEQYF	TGTGCCAGCAGCATGACAGGGGTGAGCGGCGAGCAGTACTTC
-	TRBV7-3	14	few	TRBJ2-5	CASSLTSDQETQYF	TGTGCCAGCAGCTTAACGTCTGATCAAGAGACCCAGTACTTC
-	TRBV7-8	12	-	TRBJ2-5	CASTPGAETQYF	TGTGCCAGCACCCCTGGGGCGGAGACCCAGTACTTC
TRBD2	TRBV7-9	15	few	TRBJ2-7	CASSSGTSGSEEQYF	TGTGCCAGCAGCTCAGGGACTAGCGGGAGCGAAGAGCAGTACTTC
-	TRBV27	12	-	TRBJ2-5	CASSFGGETQYF	TGTGCCAGCAGTTTCGGGGGAGAGACCCAGTACTTC
TRBD2	TRBV27	16	few	TRBJ2-1	CASSFWASGKWNEQFF	TGTGCCAGCAGTTTTTGGGCTAGCGGGAAGTGGAATGAGCAGTTCTTC
-	TRBV30	12	few	TRBJ1-1	CAWSWSGLEAFF	TGTGCCTGGAGCTGGTCCGGACTTGAAGCTTTCTTT
TRBD2	TRBV6-6	15	-	TRBJ2-1	CASKSSGTTHWEQFF	TGTGCCAGCAAAAGTTCCGGGACTACCCATTGGGAGCAGTTCTTC
-	TRBV13	13	once	TRBJ2-7	CASSLGGSYEQYF	TGTGCCAGCAGCTTAGGCGGGTCCTACGAGCAGTACTTC
TRBD1	TRBV5-1	17	-	TRBJ2-1	CASSPLSDRGFGNEQFF	TGCGCCAGCAGCCCGCTATCGGACAGGGGGTTCGGGAATGAGCAGTTCTTC
-	TRBV19	16	-	TRBJ2-7	CASSASGASSSYEQYF	TGTGCCAGTAGTGCGTCTGGGGCGTCTAGCTCCTACGAGCAGTACTTC
TRBD1	TRBV5-1	15	few	TRBJ2-5	CASSLSTGGRETQYF	TGCGCCAGCAGCTTGTCTACAGGGGGCCGGGAGACCCAGTACTTC